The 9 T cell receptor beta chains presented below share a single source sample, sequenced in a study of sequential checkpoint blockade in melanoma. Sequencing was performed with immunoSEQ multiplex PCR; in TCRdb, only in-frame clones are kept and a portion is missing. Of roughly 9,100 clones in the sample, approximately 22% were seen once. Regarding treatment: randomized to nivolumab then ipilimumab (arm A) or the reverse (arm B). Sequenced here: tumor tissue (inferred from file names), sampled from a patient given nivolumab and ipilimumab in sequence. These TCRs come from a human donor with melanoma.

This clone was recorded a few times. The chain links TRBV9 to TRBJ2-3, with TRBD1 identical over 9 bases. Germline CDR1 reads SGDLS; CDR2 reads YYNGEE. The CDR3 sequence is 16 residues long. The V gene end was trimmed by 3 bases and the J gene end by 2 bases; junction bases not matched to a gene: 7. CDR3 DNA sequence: TGTGCCAGCAGCGAGACGGACAGGGGCGACACAGATACGCAGTATTTT. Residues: CASSETDRGDTDTQYF.

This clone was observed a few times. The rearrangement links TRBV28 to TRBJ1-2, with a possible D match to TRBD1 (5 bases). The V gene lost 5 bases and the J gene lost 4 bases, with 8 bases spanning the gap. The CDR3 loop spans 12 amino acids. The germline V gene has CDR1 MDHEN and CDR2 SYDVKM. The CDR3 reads CASSPGTYGYTF. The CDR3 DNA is TGTGCCAGCAGTCCCGGGACCTATGGCTACACCTTC.

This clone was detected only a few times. CDR3 sequence reads: CASTQNRGPYSGNTIYF. The CDR3 bases are TGTGCCAGCACTCAAAACCGTGGACCGTACTCTGGAAACACCATATATTTT. The chain joins TRBV6-8 to TRBJ1-3; D gene unclear. Trimming stripped 7 bases from V and 0 bases from J, with 19 bases between. The CDR3 has 17 residues. The germline gives CDR1 MNHGY, CDR2 SAAAGT.

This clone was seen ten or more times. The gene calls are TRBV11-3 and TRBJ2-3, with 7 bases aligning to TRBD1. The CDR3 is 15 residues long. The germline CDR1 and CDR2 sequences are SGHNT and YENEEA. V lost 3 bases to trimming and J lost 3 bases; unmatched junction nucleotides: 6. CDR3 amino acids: CASSFVAGGTDTQYF. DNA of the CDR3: TGTGCCAGCAGCTTCGTCGCAGGGGGTACAGATACGCAGTATTTT.

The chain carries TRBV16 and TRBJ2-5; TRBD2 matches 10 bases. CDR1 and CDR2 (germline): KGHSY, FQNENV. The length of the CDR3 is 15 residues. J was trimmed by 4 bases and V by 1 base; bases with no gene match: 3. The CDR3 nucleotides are TGTGCCAGCAGCCAATGGCTAGCGGGGGCAGAGACCCAGTACTTC. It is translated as CASSQWLAGAETQYF.

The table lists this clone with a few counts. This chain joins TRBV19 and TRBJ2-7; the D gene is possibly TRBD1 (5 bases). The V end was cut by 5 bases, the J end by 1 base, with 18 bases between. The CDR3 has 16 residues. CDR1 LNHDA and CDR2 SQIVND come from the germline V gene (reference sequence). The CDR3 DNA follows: TGTGCCAGTAGTGCCATCAGGGTACCTAAATCCTACGAGCAGTACGTC. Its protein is CASSAIRVPKSYEQYV.

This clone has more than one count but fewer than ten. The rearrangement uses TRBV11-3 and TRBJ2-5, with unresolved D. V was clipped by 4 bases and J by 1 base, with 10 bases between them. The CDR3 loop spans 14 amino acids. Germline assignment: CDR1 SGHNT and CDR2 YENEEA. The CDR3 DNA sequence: TGTGCCAGCAGCTCCTGGTACTCCCAAGAGACCCAGTACTTC. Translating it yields CASSSWYSQETQYF.

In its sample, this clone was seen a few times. The CDR3 sequence is CASSPRVNRFINQPQHF. CDR3 sequence (DNA): TGTGCCAGCAGTCCCCGGGTTAACAGGTTCATTAATCAGCCCCAGCATTTT. The J gene is TRBJ1-5, the V gene TRBV6-8, with a tentative D call TRBD1 (5 bases). Germline V lookup: CDR1 MNHGY, CDR2 SAAAGT. Trimming removed 5 bases from V and 4 bases from J, with 21 bases in between. The CDR3 is 17 amino acids.

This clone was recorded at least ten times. This CDR3 reads CASSVGSSYEQYF. The CDR3 bases are TGTGCCAGCAGCGTAGGTTCCTCCTACGAGCAGTACTTC. The chain combines TRBV9 with TRBJ2-7; no clear D. V lost 0 bases and J lost 0, with 4 bases in between. Germline V gene sequence: CDR1 SGDLS, CDR2 YYNGEE. The CDR3 sequence is 13 residues long.